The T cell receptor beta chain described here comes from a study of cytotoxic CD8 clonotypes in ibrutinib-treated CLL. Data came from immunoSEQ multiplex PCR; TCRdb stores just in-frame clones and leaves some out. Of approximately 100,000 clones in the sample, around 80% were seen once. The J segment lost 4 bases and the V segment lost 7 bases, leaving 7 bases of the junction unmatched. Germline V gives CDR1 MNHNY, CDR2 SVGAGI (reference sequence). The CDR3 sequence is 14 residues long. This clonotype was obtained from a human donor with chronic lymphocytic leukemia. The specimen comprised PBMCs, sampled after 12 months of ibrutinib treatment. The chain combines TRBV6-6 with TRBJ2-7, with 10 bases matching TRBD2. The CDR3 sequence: CASTSGGAIYEQYF. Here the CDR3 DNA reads TGTGCCAGCACAAGCGGGGGGGCCATTTACGAGCAGTACTTC.